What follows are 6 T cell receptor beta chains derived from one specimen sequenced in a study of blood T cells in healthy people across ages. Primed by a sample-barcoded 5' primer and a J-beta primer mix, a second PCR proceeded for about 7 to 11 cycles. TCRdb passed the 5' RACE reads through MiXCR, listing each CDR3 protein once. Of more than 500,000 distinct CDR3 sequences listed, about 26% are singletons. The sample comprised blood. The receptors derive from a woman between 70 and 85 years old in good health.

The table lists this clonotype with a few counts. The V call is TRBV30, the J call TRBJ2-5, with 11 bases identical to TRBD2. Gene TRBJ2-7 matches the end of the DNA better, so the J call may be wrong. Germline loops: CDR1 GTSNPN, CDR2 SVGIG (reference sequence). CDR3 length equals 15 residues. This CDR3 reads CAWSLAGGHSYEQYF. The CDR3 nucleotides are TGTGCCTGGAGTCTAGCGGGGGGCCACTCCTACGAGCAGTACTTC.

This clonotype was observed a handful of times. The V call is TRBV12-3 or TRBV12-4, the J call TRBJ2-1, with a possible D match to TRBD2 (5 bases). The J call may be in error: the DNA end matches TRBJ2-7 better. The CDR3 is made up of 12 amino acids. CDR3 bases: TGTGCCAACAGCACCCTAGCCCACGAGCAGTACTTC. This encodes CANSTLAHEQYF.

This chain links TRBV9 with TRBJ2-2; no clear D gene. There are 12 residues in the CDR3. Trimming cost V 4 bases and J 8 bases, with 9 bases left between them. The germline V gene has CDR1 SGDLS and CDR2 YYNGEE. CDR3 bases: TGTGCCAGCAGCCCTAATGCAGGGGAGCTGTTTTTT. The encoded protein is CASSPNAGELFF. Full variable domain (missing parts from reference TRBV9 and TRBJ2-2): DSGVTQTPKHLITATGQRVTLRCSPRSGDLSVYWYQQSLDQGLQFLIQYYNGEERAKGNILERFSAQQFPDLHSELNLSSLELGDSALYFCASSPNAGELFFGEGSRLTVL.

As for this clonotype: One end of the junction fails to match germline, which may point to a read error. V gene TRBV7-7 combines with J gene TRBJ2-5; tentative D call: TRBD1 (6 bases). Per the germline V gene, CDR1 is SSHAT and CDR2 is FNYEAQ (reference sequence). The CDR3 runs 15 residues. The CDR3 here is CASSPRGGNQETQYF. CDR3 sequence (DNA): TGTGCTAGCAGCCCCAGGGGCGGAAACCAAGAGACCCAGTACTTC.

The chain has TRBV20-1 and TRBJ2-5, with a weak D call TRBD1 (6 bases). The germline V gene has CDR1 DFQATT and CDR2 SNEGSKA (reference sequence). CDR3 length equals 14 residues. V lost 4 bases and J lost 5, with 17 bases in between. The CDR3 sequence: CSAKVWGTRETQYF. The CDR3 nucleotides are TGCAGTGCTAAGGTCTGGGGGACAAGGGAGACCCAGTACTTC.

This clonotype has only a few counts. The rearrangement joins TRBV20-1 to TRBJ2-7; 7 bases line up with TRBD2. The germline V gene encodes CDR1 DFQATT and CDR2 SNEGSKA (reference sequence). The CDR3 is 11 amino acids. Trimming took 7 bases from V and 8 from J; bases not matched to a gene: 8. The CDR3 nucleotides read TGCAGTGTTGCGGGGGATAAACAGCAGTACTTC. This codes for CSVAGDKQQYF.